This T cell receptor (beta chain) was profiled in a study of blood T cell repertoires in COVID-19. Study processing details: Nucleated cell counts were estimated from reference gene primer amplification. Assay used: immunoSEQ multiplex PCR; TCRdb lists only in-frame clones, some missing. V and J calls and clone size are given by that table; D and trimming were obtained from the DNA. The table lists approximately 160,000 clones, roughly 80% of them singletons, with around 7.7% in the top ten. This clone was picked up one time. The CDR3 consists of 12 residues. Germline CDR1 is SGHDT and CDR2 is YYEEEE. After removal of 5 bases from V and 3 bases from J, the junction contained 1 base not matched to a gene.

This chain connects TRBV5-6 to TRBJ2-7, with TRBD1 matching over 8 bases. This sequence was found in a man aged 45 to 65 who had recovered from COVID-19. The specimen sequenced was PBMCs or T cells enriched from blood (not recorded which). CDR3: CASRGTGYEQYF. Here the CDR3 DNA reads TGTGCCAGCAGAGGGACAGGCTACGAGCAGTACTTC.